This T cell receptor (beta chain) was identified in a study of T-cell memory formation after mild COVID-19. Study-wide context: Largely, the TCR clusters proved donor specific.

Note on this clonotype: Its antigen is as yet unknown.

Using constant-segment primers, 5'RACE produced TCR alpha and TCR beta cDNA libraries carrying sample barcodes and UMIs. TCRdb reanalysed the 5' RACE reads using MiXCR and keeps one entry per CDR3 protein. The sample shows around 510,000 distinct CDR3 sequences, about a fifth of them seen only once. Findings and limits, study-wide: Among CD4+ contracting clones, most were CM and EM, and CD8+ ones EMRA.

This TCR was recovered from an adult woman who had mild COVID-19 (a few samples of this study predate the infection). Cell type and time point are not known. Specimen: PBMCs or a T cell subset sorted from them (not recorded which).

In DNA, the CDR3 is TGCGCCAGCAGCCACCCCGGGGTTGGAAACACCATATATTTT. Protein: CASSHPGVGNTIYF. The rearrangement links TRBV4-1 to TRBJ1-3; D uncertain. Germline-derived CDR1 and CDR2 are MGHRA and YSYEKL. V was shortened by 3 bases and J by 3 bases, with 9 bases between the two germline ends. This CDR3 spans 14 amino acids.